This T cell receptor beta chain derives from a study of blood T cell repertoires in COVID-19. In the original processing: Amplification from reference gene primers served as the basis for estimated nucleated cell counts. Measured with immunoSEQ multiplex PCR; TCRdb has only the in-frame clones, and not every one. The V and J calls and clone size come from that table; D and trimming were worked out from the DNA. Of about 73,000 clones in the sample, approximately 80% were seen once. This receptor was identified in an older man with COVID-19, enrolled during active disease. The sample comprised peripheral blood.

CDR3: CSVKQGTGANVLTF. As DNA, the CDR3 is TGCAGCGTCAAACAGGGAACTGGGGCCAACGTCCTGACTTTC. V gene TRBV29-1 combines with J gene TRBJ2-6, with a possible D match to TRBD1 (6 bases). Germline V gene lookup returns CDR1 SQVTM and CDR2 ANQGSEA. V was trimmed by 6 bases and J by 2 bases, leaving 11 bases between them. The CDR3 is 14 residues long.